A selection of T cell receptor beta chains follows, all from one sample in a study of blood T cell repertoires in COVID-19. Repertoires were generated with immunoSEQ multiplex PCR, while TCRdb's copy carries only in-frame clones and drops some. Of 65,000 or so clones in the sample, over 85% were seen once. The specimen sequenced was peripheral blood. The source is a man aged 55 to 70 with acute or convalescent COVID-19. The CDR3 runs from the conserved cysteine through the conserved F or W. A D gene is named only where the DNA matches it firmly. The size of a clone is reported for some rows only, either as once, few or many, or as a class for expanded clones.

D,J,size,length,V,DNA,CDR3
TRBD1,TRBJ1-4,once,16,TRBV10-2,TGCGCCAGCAGTGACGAGACAGGGGGCGTAAACGAAAAACTGTTTTTT,CASSDETGGVNEKLFF
.,TRBJ1-5,.,14,TRBV6-5,TGTGCCAGCATAGGAAAAAAGGGGAATCAGCCCCAGCATTTT,CASIGKKGNQPQHF
TRBD1,TRBJ1-5,.,16,TRBV19,TGTGCCAGTAGTTCCCTGACAGGGGGCATCGATCAGCCCCAGCATTTT,CASSSLTGGIDQPQHF
TRBD1,TRBJ1-5,few,13,TRBV3-1/TRBV3-2,TGTGCCAGCAGCCGGACAGGGGATCAGCCCCAGCATTTT,CASSRTGDQPQHF
TRBD1,TRBJ1-5,.,13,TRBV7-3,TGTGCCAGCAGCTTAGACAGGGCTCAGCCCCAGCATTTT,CASSLDRAQPQHF
.,TRBJ1-1,.,11,TRBV10-1,TGCGCCAGCATTCCAGGGACTGAAGCTTTCTTT,CASIPGTEAFF
.,TRBJ1-6,.,15,TRBV7-9,TGTGCCAGCAGCGCTACAGGGTCAACTAATTCACCCCTCCACTTT,CASSATGSTNSPLHF
.,TRBJ2-2,.,17,TRBV7-6,TGTGCCAGCAGCCCCCCGGAGCCAACAGGGTTTACCGGGGAGCTGTTTTTT,CASSPPEPTGFTGELFF
TRBD1,TRBJ2-7,.,15,TRBV7-3,TGTGCCAGCAGCCCCCGACAGGGCGGACGCTACGAGCAGTACTTC,CASSPRQGGRYEQYF
.,TRBJ2-7,.,11,TRBV10-2,TGCGCCAGCAGGAGGGCCAACGAGCAGTACTTC,CASRRANEQYF
.,TRBJ2-1,once,11,TRBV19,TGTGCCAGTACTTTGTACAATGAGCAGTTCTTC,CASTLYNEQFF
.,TRBJ2-1,once,17,TRBV12-2,TGTGCAAGTCGCTTAGGGGGGGGCAAGAGCTCCTACAATGAGCAGTTCTTC,CASRLGGGKSSYNEQFF
.,TRBJ1-6,.,15,TRBV7-2,TGTGCCAGCAGCTCATCGCAGGGGTATAATTCACCCCTCCACTTT,CASSSSQGYNSPLHF
.,TRBJ2-6,.,17,TRBV19,TGTGCCAGTAGGACAGGAGTACCCTACTCTGGGGCCAACGTCCTGACTTTC,CASRTGVPYSGANVLTF
.,TRBJ2-2,few,14,TRBV7-8,TGTGCCAGCAGCCCGGTGGGCCTCAGCAGGGAGCTGTTTTTT,CASSPVGLSRELFF
.,TRBJ2-7,.,15,TRBV27,TGTGCCAGCAGTTCGGCAGGGGCTACAGTCGACGAGCAGTACTTC,CASSSAGATVDEQYF
.,TRBJ1-1,.,14,TRBV4-1,TGCGCCAGCAGCCAAGATCCCCGGGATGCTGAAGCTTTCTTT,CASSQDPRDAEAFF
.,TRBJ2-2,.,14,TRBV10-3,TGTGCCATCAGTGATTCCAAGAACACCGGGGAGCTGTTTTTT,CAISDSKNTGELFF
.,TRBJ1-1,.,12,TRBV3-1/TRBV3-2,TGTGCCAGCAGCCGAACGGGAACTGAAGCTTTCTTT,CASSRTGTEAFF
TRBD1,TRBJ1-4,once,16,TRBV25-1,TGTGCCAGCAGTGAATATGCCGGGACAGGGGGTGAAAAACTGTTTTTT,CASSEYAGTGGEKLFF
TRBD1,TRBJ1-2,.,13,TRBV7-8,TGTGCCAGCAGCGGCGGACAGGGGGGTGGCTACACCTTC,CASSGGQGGGYTF
.,TRBJ1-1,.,11,TRBV5-4,TGTGCCAGCAGTAAGAACACTGAAGCTTTCTTT,CASSKNTEAFF
TRBD1,TRBJ1-5,.,17,TRBV30,TGTGCCTGGAGTGCCAGAGCAGGGGGGATTAGCAATCAGCCCCAGCATTTT,CAWSARAGGISNQPQHF
.,TRBJ2-3,.,13,TRBV11-2,TGTGCCAGCAGCTTAGACCGGTTGGATACGCAGTATTTT,CASSLDRLDTQYF
.,TRBJ1-2,.,14,TRBV30,TGTGCCTGGAGTGTACCGGGGGGCGCGATTGGCTACACCTTC,CAWSVPGGAIGYTF
.,TRBJ1-1,.,11,TRBV6-5,TGTGCCAGCAGGGCAGGCATCGAAGCTTTCTTT,CASRAGIEAFF
.,TRBJ1-4,.,12,TRBV2,TGTGCCAGCAGTGATTATGCTGAGGCTCTGTTTTTT,CASSDYAEALFF
TRBD2,TRBJ2-3,.,20,TRBV4-2,TGTGCCAGCAGCCAAGACAACCGGGACAGGGGGACTAGCGGGGAAGATACGCAGTATTTT,CASSQDNRDRGTSGEDTQYF